Included here is one T cell receptor beta chain sequence, with context. Its antigen is not known. The germline gives CDR1 SGDLS, CDR2 YYNGEE. Trimming took 0 bases from V and 0 from J, leaving 6 bases between them. The CDR3 runs 15 residues. These data come from a study of T-cell memory formation after mild COVID-19. Study-wide findings and caveats: A second wave of clones peaked on day 37, and their SARS-CoV-2 specificity went unconfirmed. Clones that shrank (day 15 to 85) were balanced CD4/CD8, whereas later expanders leaned CD4+.

The authors produced TCR alpha and TCR beta cDNA libraries with sample barcodes and UMIs by 5'RACE using constant-segment primers. MiXCR, run by TCRdb on the 5' RACE reads, gives a single entry per CDR3 protein. The sample lists over 120,000 distinct CDR3 sequences; less than 20% were seen once. V is TRBV9 and J is TRBJ2-2, with D unclear. The sequence derives from an adult woman who had mild COVID-19 (a few samples of this study predate the infection). Cell type and time point are not known. The sample comprised PBMCs or a T cell subset sorted from them (not recorded which). The CDR3 sequence: CASSVAAANTGELFF. The CDR3 DNA sequence: TGTGCCAGCAGCGTAGCGGCAGCGAACACCGGGGAGCTGTTTTTT.